These T cell receptor beta chains were read from a single sample in a study of cytomegalovirus exposure and HLA in healthy donors. Measured with immunoSEQ multiplex PCR; TCRdb has only the in-frame clones, and not every one. Of some 90,000 clones listed, less than 90% were seen once; the top ten hold about 6%. The specimen sequenced was PBMCs. Receptors were obtained from a man between 18 and 35 years old in good health and CMV-seropositive. The CDR3 runs from the conserved cysteine through the conserved F or W. The D gene is left open where the match is weak. Size is stated for part of the rows, as once, few or many counts, or as a class when the clone is expanded.

cdr3_nt: TGTGCCAGCAGCTTACTCGGTAGCAATCAGCCCCAGCATTTT; cdr3_aa: CASSLLGSNQPQHF; j_call: TRBJ1-5; v_call: TRBV7-9; d_call: -; clone_size: -
cdr3_nt: TGTGCCAGCACCTTGACGGGAGGGCAGGGTGGGAGTGAGCAGTTCTTC; cdr3_aa: CASTLTGGQGGSEQFF; j_call: TRBJ2-1; v_call: TRBV9; d_call: TRBD2; clone_size: -
cdr3_nt: TGCGCCAGCACCGGGAACACCGGGGAGCTGTTTTTT; cdr3_aa: CASTGNTGELFF; j_call: TRBJ2-2; v_call: TRBV5-1; d_call: -; clone_size: -
cdr3_nt: TGTGCCAGCAGCTCTCGACAGGGGGCGCACAACGAGCAGTACTTC; cdr3_aa: CASSSRQGAHNEQYF; j_call: TRBJ2-7; v_call: TRBV11-2; d_call: TRBD1; clone_size: few
cdr3_nt: TGTGCCAGCAGCTCGGGACAGGGGGCCTACGAGCAGTACTTC; cdr3_aa: CASSSGQGAYEQYF; j_call: TRBJ2-7; v_call: TRBV5-4; d_call: TRBD1; clone_size: -
cdr3_nt: TGTGCCAGGACAGGGGGCGCGGAGAGACGACTAAACTATGGCTACACCTTC; cdr3_aa: CARTGGAERRLNYGYTF; j_call: TRBJ1-2; v_call: TRBV5-8; d_call: TRBD1; clone_size: -
cdr3_nt: TGTGCCAGCAGATATGACAGGGAAACAAGCTCCTACGAGCAGTACTTC; cdr3_aa: CASRYDRETSSYEQYF; j_call: TRBJ2-7; v_call: TRBV6-6; d_call: TRBD1; clone_size: -
cdr3_nt: TGTGCCAGCAGCTTAATGCACTCTTCTGGGGAGCTGTTTTTT; cdr3_aa: CASSLMHSSGELFF; j_call: TRBJ2-2; v_call: TRBV7-3; d_call: -; clone_size: -
cdr3_nt: TGTGCCAGCAGCGGAGACCGGGATCAGCCCCAGCATTTT; cdr3_aa: CASSGDRDQPQHF; j_call: TRBJ1-5; v_call: TRBV7-3; d_call: -; clone_size: few
cdr3_nt: TGTGCCAGCAGCTTAGAAGCGCGCGAGCAGTACTTC; cdr3_aa: CASSLEAREQYF; j_call: TRBJ2-7; v_call: TRBV7-9; d_call: -; clone_size: once
cdr3_nt: TGCGCCAGCAGCGATCGGGGTTTTCAGGGGGCATATGGCTACACCTTC; cdr3_aa: CASSDRGFQGAYGYTF; j_call: TRBJ1-2; v_call: TRBV10-2; d_call: TRBD1; clone_size: -
cdr3_nt: TGTGCCAGCAGCGCGCGCGAGGGAGATACGCAGTATTTT; cdr3_aa: CASSAREGDTQYF; j_call: TRBJ2-3; v_call: TRBV5-4; d_call: -; clone_size: -
cdr3_nt: TGCAGCGCTAAAGGGGACAGGGGAGACTATGGCTACACCTTC; cdr3_aa: CSAKGDRGDYGYTF; j_call: TRBJ1-2; v_call: TRBV29-1; d_call: TRBD1; clone_size: -
cdr3_nt: TGCGCCAGCAGTCGGGAAGCGGGACAGGGGGCAGAGCAGTACTTC; cdr3_aa: CASSREAGQGAEQYF; j_call: TRBJ2-7; v_call: TRBV23-1; d_call: TRBD1; clone_size: once
cdr3_nt: TGTGCCAGCAGTTGGGACAGCTCTGGGGCCAACGTCCTGACTTTC; cdr3_aa: CASSWDSSGANVLTF; j_call: TRBJ2-6; v_call: TRBV28; d_call: TRBD1; clone_size: -
cdr3_nt: TGTGCCAGCAGCGCTAAAATAGCGGCTAGCTCCTACGAGCAGTACTTC; cdr3_aa: CASSAKIAASSYEQYF; j_call: TRBJ2-7; v_call: TRBV9; d_call: -; clone_size: -
cdr3_nt: TGTGCCAGCAGTTTATTTCTGGTAGGGGGCCGAGTCGGGGAGCTGTTTTTT; cdr3_aa: CASSLFLVGGRVGELFF; j_call: TRBJ2-2; v_call: TRBV28; d_call: TRBD1; clone_size: -
cdr3_nt: TGTGCCAGCAGTGAAGGGGGACTAGCCAATGAGCAGTTCTTC; cdr3_aa: CASSEGGLANEQFF; j_call: TRBJ2-1; v_call: TRBV2; d_call: TRBD2; clone_size: -
cdr3_nt: TGTGCCAGCAGCCCTGGGACTAGAGGCGGGGACGATACGCAGTATTTT; cdr3_aa: CASSPGTRGGDDTQYF; j_call: TRBJ2-3; v_call: TRBV9; d_call: TRBD2; clone_size: -
cdr3_nt: TGTGCCAGCAAGAACAGGCAAAGCTCCTACGAGCAGTACTTC; cdr3_aa: CASKNRQSSYEQYF; j_call: TRBJ2-7; v_call: TRBV7-2; d_call: -; clone_size: -
cdr3_nt: TGTGCCAGCAGCTTAGTTTCGGGTTCCGATAATTCACCCCTCCACTTT; cdr3_aa: CASSLVSGSDNSPLHF; j_call: TRBJ1-6; v_call: TRBV7-2; d_call: -; clone_size: few
cdr3_nt: TGTGCCAGCCTCACGCGCCGCAGGTGGAGCACAGATACGCAGTATTTT; cdr3_aa: CASLTRRRWSTDTQYF; j_call: TRBJ2-3; v_call: TRBV28; d_call: -; clone_size: -
cdr3_nt: TGCAGCGTTGGAAATCGGGGACAGGGTGGAGAGACCCAGTACTTC; cdr3_aa: CSVGNRGQGGETQYF; j_call: TRBJ2-5; v_call: TRBV29-1; d_call: TRBD1; clone_size: -
cdr3_nt: TGTGCCAGCTCCGGGACAGACTCCTACGAGCAGTACTTC; cdr3_aa: CASSGTDSYEQYF; j_call: TRBJ2-7; v_call: TRBV27; d_call: TRBD1; clone_size: -
cdr3_nt: TGCGCCAGCAGCTTGGAGAACAGGGTCTGGTATGGCTACACCTTC; cdr3_aa: CASSLENRVWYGYTF; j_call: TRBJ1-2; v_call: TRBV5-1; d_call: -; clone_size: -
cdr3_nt: TGTGCCAGCAGCCAAGATTCGAATTCACCCCTCCACTTT; cdr3_aa: CASSQDSNSPLHF; j_call: TRBJ1-6; v_call: TRBV4-2; d_call: -; clone_size: -
cdr3_nt: TGCGCCAGCAGGGACACCTCCTCCACAGATACGCAGTATTTT; cdr3_aa: CASRDTSSTDTQYF; j_call: TRBJ2-3; v_call: TRBV4-3; d_call: -; clone_size: -
cdr3_nt: TGTGCCAGCAGCTTGGCAAGAGGGAGGGCCGGCAATGAGCAGTTCTTC; cdr3_aa: CASSLARGRAGNEQFF; j_call: TRBJ2-1; v_call: TRBV5-8; d_call: TRBD2; clone_size: -
cdr3_nt: TGTGCCACCAGCAGAGATCGCCTCGCGGGAGGTATGAATGAGCAGTTCTTC; cdr3_aa: CATSRDRLAGGMNEQFF; j_call: TRBJ2-1; v_call: TRBV15; d_call: TRBD2; clone_size: -
cdr3_nt: TGTGCCAGCAGTGACGGGCATTGGGGCCAGCCCCAGCATTTT; cdr3_aa: CASSDGHWGQPQHF; j_call: TRBJ1-5; v_call: TRBV6-1; d_call: -; clone_size: -
cdr3_nt: TGTGCTAGCGAAAGAGACTCCTACGAGCAGTACTTC; cdr3_aa: CASERDSYEQYF; j_call: TRBJ2-7; v_call: TRBV12-5; d_call: -; clone_size: -
cdr3_nt: TGCGCCAGCAGCCCAACCGGGACAGTCTGGGAGCAGTACTTC; cdr3_aa: CASSPTGTVWEQYF; j_call: TRBJ2-7; v_call: TRBV5-1; d_call: TRBD1; clone_size: -
cdr3_nt: TGTGCCAGCAGACTTCCAGGGGAGGAGACCCAGTACTTC; cdr3_aa: CASRLPGEETQYF; j_call: TRBJ2-5; v_call: TRBV25-1; d_call: -; clone_size: -
cdr3_nt: TGTGCCAGCACCCCGCAAACAGGAAACTACAATCAGCCCCAGCATTTT; cdr3_aa: CASTPQTGNYNQPQHF; j_call: TRBJ1-5; v_call: TRBV28; d_call: -; clone_size: -
cdr3_nt: TGCAGCGTTGTACGAGATGAATCAGCTTTCTTT; cdr3_aa: CSVVRDESAFF; j_call: TRBJ1-1; v_call: TRBV29-1; d_call: -; clone_size: -
cdr3_nt: TGTGCCAGCAGCTTAACAGTTTCCTACAATGAGCAGTTCTTC; cdr3_aa: CASSLTVSYNEQFF; j_call: TRBJ2-1; v_call: TRBV5-4; d_call: -; clone_size: -
cdr3_nt: TGTGCCAGCAGACGCGACAGGTCACAAGAGACCCAGTACTTC; cdr3_aa: CASRRDRSQETQYF; j_call: TRBJ2-5; v_call: TRBV28; d_call: -; clone_size: once
cdr3_nt: TGTGCCAGCAGCTTTTGGGCTCCCAATCAGCCCCAGCATTTT; cdr3_aa: CASSFWAPNQPQHF; j_call: TRBJ1-5; v_call: TRBV5-6; d_call: -; clone_size: -
cdr3_nt: TGCGCCAGCACGCGTACCGGGACAGGCACCTACGAGCAGTACTTC; cdr3_aa: CASTRTGTGTYEQYF; j_call: TRBJ2-7; v_call: TRBV5-1; d_call: TRBD1; clone_size: -
cdr3_nt: TGTGCCAGCAGCCAAACGGGACAGCAGTCCTCTGGAAACACCATATATTTT; cdr3_aa: CASSQTGQQSSGNTIYF; j_call: TRBJ1-3; v_call: TRBV4-2; d_call: TRBD1; clone_size: -
cdr3_nt: TGCGCCAGCAGCCAAGATGTGTCTAGCGGGGGCCCAGATACGCAGTATTTT; cdr3_aa: CASSQDVSSGGPDTQYF; j_call: TRBJ2-3; v_call: TRBV4-3; d_call: TRBD2; clone_size: once
cdr3_nt: TGTGCCAGCAGTGTAGGCGGGATTGGTTCACCCCTCCACTTT; cdr3_aa: CASSVGGIGSPLHF; j_call: TRBJ1-6; v_call: TRBV27; d_call: -; clone_size: few
cdr3_nt: TGTGCCAGCAGCGTCTCTAATGAGCAGTTCTTC; cdr3_aa: CASSVSNEQFF; j_call: TRBJ2-1; v_call: TRBV9; d_call: -; clone_size: -
cdr3_nt: TGCGCCAGCAGCCCCGAACAGGCGTCTAACTATGGCTACACCTTC; cdr3_aa: CASSPEQASNYGYTF; j_call: TRBJ1-2; v_call: TRBV4-1; d_call: -; clone_size: -
cdr3_nt: TGCGCCAGCAGCCCCCGAATGGGGCTCCGCTCCTACGAGCAGTACTTC; cdr3_aa: CASSPRMGLRSYEQYF; j_call: TRBJ2-7; v_call: TRBV4-3; d_call: -; clone_size: few
cdr3_nt: TGCGCCAGCAGCCAAGTGGGACAGAAGTACACTGAAGCTTTCTTT; cdr3_aa: CASSQVGQKYTEAFF; j_call: TRBJ1-1; v_call: TRBV4-3; d_call: TRBD1; clone_size: -
cdr3_nt: TGTGCCAGCAGATGGGACAGGGGGCCCGGGGAGCTGTTTTTT; cdr3_aa: CASRWDRGPGELFF; j_call: TRBJ2-2; v_call: TRBV27; d_call: TRBD1; clone_size: -
cdr3_nt: TGTGCCAGTAGGACAGGGGGTAGCAATCAGCCCCAGCATTTT; cdr3_aa: CASRTGGSNQPQHF; j_call: TRBJ1-5; v_call: TRBV28; d_call: TRBD1; clone_size: -
cdr3_nt: TGCGCCAGCAGCATAGGGACAGGAGAAAATCAGCCCCAGCATTTT; cdr3_aa: CASSIGTGENQPQHF; j_call: TRBJ1-5; v_call: TRBV5-1; d_call: TRBD1; clone_size: once
cdr3_nt: TGTGCCAGCAGCTTATTTGCGGGGTGGTCCTTGGATGGCTACACCTTC; cdr3_aa: CASSLFAGWSLDGYTF; j_call: TRBJ1-2; v_call: TRBV7-9; d_call: -; clone_size: -
cdr3_nt: TGTGCCAGCAGCGTAAACAGGGGTAGCAATCAGCCCCAGCATTTT; cdr3_aa: CASSVNRGSNQPQHF; j_call: TRBJ1-5; v_call: TRBV2; d_call: TRBD1; clone_size: -
cdr3_nt: TGTGCCAGCAGTCCCGAAACTAGCGGGTTCCCCCGAGGGACCCAGTACTTC; cdr3_aa: CASSPETSGFPRGTQYF; j_call: TRBJ2-5; v_call: TRBV27; d_call: TRBD2; clone_size: -
cdr3_nt: TGCAGCGTTGGAGCCGGTTCCTCTGGGGCCAACGTCCTGACTTTC; cdr3_aa: CSVGAGSSGANVLTF; j_call: TRBJ2-6; v_call: TRBV29-1; d_call: -; clone_size: once
cdr3_nt: TGCGCCAGCAGCTTGGGGACAACTAACTATGGCTACACCTTC; cdr3_aa: CASSLGTTNYGYTF; j_call: TRBJ1-2; v_call: TRBV5-1; d_call: -; clone_size: -
cdr3_nt: TGTGCCACACAGGGGAACACTGAAGCTTTCTTT; cdr3_aa: CATQGNTEAFF; j_call: TRBJ1-1; v_call: TRBV19; d_call: -; clone_size: few
cdr3_nt: TGCGCCAGCAGTGAGTCCAGGTTTTTGATCGATGAGCAGTTCTTC; cdr3_aa: CASSESRFLIDEQFF; j_call: TRBJ2-1; v_call: TRBV10-1; d_call: -; clone_size: -
cdr3_nt: TGTGCCAGCAGCGCGGACAGTAATTCACCCCTCCACTTT; cdr3_aa: CASSADSNSPLHF; j_call: TRBJ1-6; v_call: TRBV7-3; d_call: -; clone_size: -
cdr3_nt: TGTGCCAGCAGCTGGGGGGATCGCACAGATACGCAGTATTTT; cdr3_aa: CASSWGDRTDTQYF; j_call: TRBJ2-3; v_call: TRBV7-9; d_call: -; clone_size: -